This T cell receptor (beta chain) was sequenced in a study of blood T cells in healthy people across ages. Study-level information: Capturing about one barcoded beta molecule per two T cells was achieved by template switching. Whole-study results and caveats: Observed TCR beta diversity showed a strong correlation with the percentage of naive T cells as measured by flow cytometry.

The second PCR ran 7 to 11 cycles with a sample-barcoded 5' primer and J-beta primers. TCRdb reanalysed the 5' RACE reads using MiXCR and keeps one entry per CDR3 protein. The data hold 660,000 or so distinct CDR3 sequences, with 58% observed a single time. This clonotype was seen a few times. Antigen unknown. V gave up 1 base and J gave up 8 bases; unmatched junction bases: 4. CDR1 SQVTM and CDR2 ANQGSEA come from the germline V gene. CDR3 length: 14 residues. This chain links TRBV29-1 with TRBJ2-3, with 12 bases matching TRBD2. This clonotype originated in a man aged 55-75 years in good health. The sample taken for sequencing was blood. The CDR3 protein is CSVEGLAGGLTQYF. CDR3 sequence (DNA): TGCAGCGTTGAAGGTCTAGCGGGGGGGCTTACGCAGTATTTT.